What follows describes a single T cell receptor beta chain. Trimming pared 3 bases from V and 8 bases from J, leaving 11 bases between. Per the germline V gene, CDR1 is LNHDA and CDR2 is SQIVND (reference sequence). The CDR3 runs to 13 residues. The sample is drawn from a study of T cell changes during pregnancy in multiple sclerosis. Sequenced by immunoSEQ multiplex PCR; TCRdb stores in-frame clones only, minus some. The sample shows about 97,000 clones, 75% to 95% of them seen only once. The sample in question was peripheral blood, obtained in the second trimester of pregnancy. This clonotype was sampled from a female donor with multiple sclerosis, enrolled in a pregnancy study. The chain uses TRBV19 and TRBJ2-1; D ambiguous. This CDR3 is CASSISSFDEQFF. CDR3 DNA: TGTGCCAGTAGTATCTCTAGTTTCGATGAGCAGTTCTTC.